The sample holds one count of the clone carrying this T cell receptor beta chain. The sample comes from a study of Graves' ophthalmopathy and Graves' hyperthyroidism. RNA transcripts were the template, and TCR beta CDR3 regions were amplified from them. HTBI primers primed a first-round RT-PCR, and a second-round multiplex PCR followed. TCRdb redid the calling of the multiplex PCR reads with MiXCR, one entry per CDR3 protein. The table includes a few hundred thousand distinct CDR3 sequences, less than 20% detected once. Material: peripheral blood. This clonotype was obtained from a woman between 18 and 29 years old with stable Graves' hyperthyroidism.

The CDR3 DNA reads as TGTGCCAGCAGTTTACAGGGGGCCAGGAGCACTGAAGCTTTCTTT. This translates into CASSLQGARSTEAFF. The chain carries TRBV2 and TRBJ1-1; 9 nucleotides match TRBD1. The CDR3 sequence is 15 residues long. Germline V gene lookup returns CDR1 SNHLY and CDR2 FYNNEI. Trimming removed 5 bases from V and 4 bases from J; junction bases left unmatched: 8.